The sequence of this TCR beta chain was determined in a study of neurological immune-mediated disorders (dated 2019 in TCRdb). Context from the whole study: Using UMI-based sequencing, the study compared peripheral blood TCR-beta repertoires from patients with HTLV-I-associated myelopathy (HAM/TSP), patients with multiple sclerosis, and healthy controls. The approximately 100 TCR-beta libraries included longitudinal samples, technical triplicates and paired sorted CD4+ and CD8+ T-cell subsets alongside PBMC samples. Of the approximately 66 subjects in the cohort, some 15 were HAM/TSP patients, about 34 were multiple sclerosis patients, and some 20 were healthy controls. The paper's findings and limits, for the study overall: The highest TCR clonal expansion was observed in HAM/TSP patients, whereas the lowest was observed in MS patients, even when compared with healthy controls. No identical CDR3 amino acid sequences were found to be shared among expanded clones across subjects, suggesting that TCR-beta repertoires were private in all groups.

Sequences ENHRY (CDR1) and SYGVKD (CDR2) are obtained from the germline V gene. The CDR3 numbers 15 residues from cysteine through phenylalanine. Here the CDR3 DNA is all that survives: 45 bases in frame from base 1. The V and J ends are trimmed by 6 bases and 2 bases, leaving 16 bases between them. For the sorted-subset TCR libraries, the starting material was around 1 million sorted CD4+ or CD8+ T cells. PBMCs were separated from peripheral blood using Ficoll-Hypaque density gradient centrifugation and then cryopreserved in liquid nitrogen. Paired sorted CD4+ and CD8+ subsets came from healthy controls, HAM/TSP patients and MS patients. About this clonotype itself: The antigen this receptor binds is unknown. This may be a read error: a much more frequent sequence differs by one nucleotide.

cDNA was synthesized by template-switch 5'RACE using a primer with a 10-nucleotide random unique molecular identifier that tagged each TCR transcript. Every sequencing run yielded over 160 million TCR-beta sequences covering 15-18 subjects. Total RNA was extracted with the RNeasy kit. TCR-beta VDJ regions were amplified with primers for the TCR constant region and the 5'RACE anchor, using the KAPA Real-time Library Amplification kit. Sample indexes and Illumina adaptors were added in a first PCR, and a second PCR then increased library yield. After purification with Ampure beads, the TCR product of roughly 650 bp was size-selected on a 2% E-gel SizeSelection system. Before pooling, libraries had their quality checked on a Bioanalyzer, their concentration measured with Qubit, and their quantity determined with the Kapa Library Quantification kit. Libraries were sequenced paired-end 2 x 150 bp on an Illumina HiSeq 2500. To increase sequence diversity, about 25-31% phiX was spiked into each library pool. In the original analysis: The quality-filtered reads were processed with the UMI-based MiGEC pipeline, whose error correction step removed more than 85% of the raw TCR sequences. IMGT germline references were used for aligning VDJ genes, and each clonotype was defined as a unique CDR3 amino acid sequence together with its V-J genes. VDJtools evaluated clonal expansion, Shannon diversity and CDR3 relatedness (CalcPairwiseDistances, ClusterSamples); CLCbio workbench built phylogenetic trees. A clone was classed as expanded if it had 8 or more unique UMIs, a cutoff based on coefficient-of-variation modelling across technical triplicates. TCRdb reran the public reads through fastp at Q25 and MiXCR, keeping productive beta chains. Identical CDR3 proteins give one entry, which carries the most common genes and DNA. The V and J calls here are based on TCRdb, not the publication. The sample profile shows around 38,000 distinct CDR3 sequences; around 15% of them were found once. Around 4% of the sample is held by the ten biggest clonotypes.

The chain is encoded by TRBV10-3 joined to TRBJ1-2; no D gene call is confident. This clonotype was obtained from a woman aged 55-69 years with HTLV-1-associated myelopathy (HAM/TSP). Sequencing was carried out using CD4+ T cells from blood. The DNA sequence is TGTGCCATCAGGGGTAAAGGGAATGGGAACTATGGCTACACCTTC. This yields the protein CAIRGKGNGNYGYTF.